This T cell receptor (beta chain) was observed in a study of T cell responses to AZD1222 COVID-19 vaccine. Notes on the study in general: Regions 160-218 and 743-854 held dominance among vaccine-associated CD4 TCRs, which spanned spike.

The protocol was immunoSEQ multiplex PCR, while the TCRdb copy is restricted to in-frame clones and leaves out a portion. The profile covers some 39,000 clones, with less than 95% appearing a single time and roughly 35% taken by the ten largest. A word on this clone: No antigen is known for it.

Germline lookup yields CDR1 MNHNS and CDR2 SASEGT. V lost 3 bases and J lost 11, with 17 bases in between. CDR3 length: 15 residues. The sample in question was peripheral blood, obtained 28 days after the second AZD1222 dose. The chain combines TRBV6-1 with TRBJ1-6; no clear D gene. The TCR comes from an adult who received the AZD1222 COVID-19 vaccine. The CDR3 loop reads CASSDYWQDETPLHF. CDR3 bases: TGTGCCAGCAGTGATTATTGGCAGGATGAAACACCCCTCCACTTT.